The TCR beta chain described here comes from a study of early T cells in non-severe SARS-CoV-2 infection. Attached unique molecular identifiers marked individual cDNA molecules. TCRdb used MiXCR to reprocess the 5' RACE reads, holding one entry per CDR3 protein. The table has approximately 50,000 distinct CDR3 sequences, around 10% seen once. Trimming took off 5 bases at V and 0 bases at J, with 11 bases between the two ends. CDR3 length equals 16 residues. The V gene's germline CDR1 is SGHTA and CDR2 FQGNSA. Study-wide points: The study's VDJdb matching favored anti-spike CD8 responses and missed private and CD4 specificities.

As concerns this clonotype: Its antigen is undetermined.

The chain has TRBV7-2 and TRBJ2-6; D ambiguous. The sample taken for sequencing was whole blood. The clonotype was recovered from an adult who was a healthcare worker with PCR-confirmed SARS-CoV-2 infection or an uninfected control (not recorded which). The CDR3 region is CASSLRSGSGANVLTF. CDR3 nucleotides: TGTGCCAGCAGCCTCCGATCTGGCTCTGGGGCCAACGTCCTGACTTTC.